Listed below are T cell receptor beta chains from one sample, sequenced in a study of CD8+ T cells in alopecia areata. Method: immunoSEQ multiplex PCR; TCRdb's copy keeps in-frame clones and lacks some. The repertoire includes 130,000 to 150,000 clones, 87% of them detected once, and around 16% sits in the top ten. The sequencing used CD8+ T cells sorted from blood, collected at week 0. Source of these receptors: a human donor with alopecia areata. CDR3s include the opening cysteine and the closing phenylalanine or tryptophan. Fields, in order: CDR3 protein, CDR3 DNA, J gene, clone size, D gene, V gene. A D gene is named only where the DNA matches it firmly. Some rows mark clone size as missing; the rest say once, few, many or name a class of expanded clone.

CDR3aa: CASTPPDPGVRELFF
CDR3nt: TGTGCCAGCACACCCCCGGATCCGGGAGTTAGGGAGCTGTTTTTT
j_gene: TRBJ2-2
abundance: -
d_gene: -
v_gene: TRBV7-9

CDR3aa: CASSFTEFEAFF
CDR3nt: TGTGCCAGCAGCTTTACAGAATTCGAAGCTTTCTTT
j_gene: TRBJ1-1
abundance: -
d_gene: -
v_gene: TRBV13

CDR3aa: CASRPWGAYEQYF
CDR3nt: TGTGCCAGCAGACCTTGGGGTGCCTACGAGCAGTACTTC
j_gene: TRBJ2-7
abundance: -
d_gene: -
v_gene: TRBV6-5

CDR3aa: CSAQDTTGEQFF
CDR3nt: TGCAGCGCCCAGGACACCACAGGGGAGCAGTTCTTC
j_gene: TRBJ2-1
abundance: few
d_gene: -
v_gene: TRBV29-1

CDR3aa: CASSPLWDSYEETQYF
CDR3nt: TGTGCCAGCAGCCCCCTCTGGGACTCTTACGAAGAGACCCAGTACTTC
j_gene: TRBJ2-5
abundance: -
d_gene: -
v_gene: TRBV11-2

CDR3aa: CASSEFQTGNQPQHF
CDR3nt: TGTGCCAGCAGTGAATTCCAAACAGGCAATCAGCCCCAGCATTTT
j_gene: TRBJ1-5
abundance: -
d_gene: -
v_gene: TRBV6-1

CDR3aa: CASSQSGLMNTEAFF
CDR3nt: TGCGCCAGCAGTCAATCGGGACTGATGAACACTGAAGCTTTCTTT
j_gene: TRBJ1-1
abundance: once
d_gene: -
v_gene: TRBV23-1

CDR3aa: CASSLAGLAGGNEQYF
CDR3nt: TGTGCCAGCAGCTTAGCGGGGTTAGCGGGAGGGAACGAGCAGTACTTC
j_gene: TRBJ2-7
abundance: once
d_gene: TRBD2
v_gene: TRBV7-8

CDR3aa: CASSAPGQGSYNEQFF
CDR3nt: TGTGCCAGCAGCGCCCCCGGACAGGGCTCCTACAATGAGCAGTTCTTC
j_gene: TRBJ2-1
abundance: -
d_gene: TRBD1
v_gene: TRBV9

CDR3aa: CASSQKGTGSYYGYTF
CDR3nt: TGCGCCAGCAGCCAAAAGGGGACGGGGAGTTACTATGGCTACACCTTC
j_gene: TRBJ1-2
abundance: -
d_gene: -
v_gene: TRBV4-1

CDR3aa: CASSGTGTGGNWDEQFF
CDR3nt: TGTGCCAGTAGTGGAACAGGGACAGGGGGCAATTGGGATGAGCAGTTCTTC
j_gene: TRBJ2-1
abundance: -
d_gene: TRBD1
v_gene: TRBV19

CDR3aa: CASILGQRTDNEQFF
CDR3nt: TGTGCCAGCATCCTGGGACAGCGGACTGACAATGAGCAGTTCTTC
j_gene: TRBJ2-1
abundance: -
d_gene: TRBD1
v_gene: TRBV7-9

CDR3aa: CSVEQTDTQYF
CDR3nt: TGCAGCGTGGAACAAACAGATACGCAGTATTTT
j_gene: TRBJ2-3
abundance: -
d_gene: -
v_gene: TRBV29-1

CDR3aa: CASSIDRLATEAFF
CDR3nt: TGTGCCAGTAGTATAGATCGACTGGCCACTGAAGCTTTCTTT
j_gene: TRBJ1-1
abundance: -
d_gene: -
v_gene: TRBV19

CDR3aa: CASSHVAGQGYNEQFF
CDR3nt: TGCGCCAGCAGCCACGTCGCGGGACAGGGCTACAATGAGCAGTTCTTC
j_gene: TRBJ2-1
abundance: once
d_gene: TRBD1
v_gene: TRBV4-1

CDR3aa: CASSLEHYEQYF
CDR3nt: TGTGCCAGCAGCTTGGAACACTACGAGCAGTACTTC
j_gene: TRBJ2-7
abundance: -
d_gene: -
v_gene: TRBV5-4

CDR3aa: CSVLGGGELFF
CDR3nt: TGCAGCGTTCTGGGGGGCGGAGAACTGTTTTTT
j_gene: TRBJ1-4
abundance: -
d_gene: -
v_gene: TRBV29-1

CDR3aa: CASSKPGLETFF
CDR3nt: TGTGCCAGCTCGAAACCGGGATTGGAAACTTTCTTT
j_gene: TRBJ1-1
abundance: once
d_gene: -
v_gene: TRBV27

CDR3aa: CASSLGQGRQEAFF
CDR3nt: TGCGCCAGCAGCTTGGGACAGGGTCGTCAGGAAGCTTTCTTT
j_gene: TRBJ1-1
abundance: -
d_gene: TRBD1
v_gene: TRBV5-1

CDR3aa: CASSPFPGNEQFF
CDR3nt: TGTGCCAGCTCACCATTTCCTGGCAATGAGCAGTTCTTC
j_gene: TRBJ2-1
abundance: -
d_gene: -
v_gene: TRBV18

CDR3aa: CASSEYTVSTDTQYF
CDR3nt: TGTGCCAGCAGTGAATATACTGTTAGCACAGATACGCAGTATTTT
j_gene: TRBJ2-3
abundance: -
d_gene: -
v_gene: TRBV25-1

CDR3aa: CASSLWTGGKLTDTQYF
CDR3nt: TGTGCCAGCAGCTTATGGACAGGGGGCAAACTCACAGATACGCAGTATTTT
j_gene: TRBJ2-3
abundance: -
d_gene: TRBD1
v_gene: TRBV7-9

CDR3aa: CASSDPRDTQYF
CDR3nt: TGCGCCAGCAGTGACCCCCGAGATACGCAGTATTTT
j_gene: TRBJ2-3
abundance: -
d_gene: -
v_gene: TRBV10-2

CDR3aa: CASSLASPEVAGNTIYF
CDR3nt: TGTGCCAGCAGCTTAGCGAGTCCCGAGGTGGCCGGAAACACCATATATTTT
j_gene: TRBJ1-3
abundance: -
d_gene: -
v_gene: TRBV7-4

CDR3aa: CASSSTSGGASNTGELFF
CDR3nt: TGTGCCAGCAGCTCGACTAGCGGGGGGGCTTCGAACACCGGGGAGCTGTTTTTT
j_gene: TRBJ2-2
abundance: -
d_gene: TRBD2
v_gene: TRBV7-6

CDR3aa: CASSQEGSGSSGELFF
CDR3nt: TGCGCCAGCAGCCAAGAAGGTAGCGGGAGTTCCGGGGAGCTGTTTTTT
j_gene: TRBJ2-2
abundance: once
d_gene: TRBD2
v_gene: TRBV4-1

CDR3aa: CAISEPGTSMAETQYF
CDR3nt: TGTGCCATCAGTGAGCCAGGGACCTCCATGGCAGAGACCCAGTACTTC
j_gene: TRBJ2-5
abundance: -
d_gene: -
v_gene: TRBV10-3

CDR3aa: CASSYEGVKSPLHF
CDR3nt: TGTGCCAGCAGTTACGAGGGGGTCAAGTCACCCCTCCACTTT
j_gene: TRBJ1-6
abundance: once
d_gene: -
v_gene: TRBV6-6

CDR3aa: CASSTRQESSYEQYF
CDR3nt: TGTGCCAGTAGTACGAGACAGGAGAGCTCCTACGAGCAGTACTTC
j_gene: TRBJ2-7
abundance: -
d_gene: -
v_gene: TRBV19

CDR3aa: CASSLVVSGDEQYF
CDR3nt: TGTGCCAGCAGCTTGGTCGTTTCAGGCGACGAGCAGTACTTC
j_gene: TRBJ2-7
abundance: -
d_gene: -
v_gene: TRBV5-6

CDR3aa: CASSYSRGSCCETQYF
CDR3nt: TGTGCCAGCAGTTACTCGCGGGGGAGTTGTTGTGAGACCCAGTACTTC
j_gene: TRBJ2-5
abundance: -
d_gene: TRBD2
v_gene: TRBV6-5

CDR3aa: CASNQRRRDEQFF
CDR3nt: TGTGCCAGCAACCAACGGCGGAGGGACGAGCAGTTCTTC
j_gene: TRBJ2-1
abundance: -
d_gene: -
v_gene: TRBV14

CDR3aa: CASMLVRNTEAFF
CDR3nt: TGTGCCAGCATGCTTGTCCGGAACACTGAAGCTTTCTTT
j_gene: TRBJ1-1
abundance: -
d_gene: -
v_gene: TRBV6-5

CDR3aa: CASSLEGGTYNEQFF
CDR3nt: TGTGCCAGCAGCTTAGAAGGGGGGACCTACAATGAGCAGTTCTTC
j_gene: TRBJ2-1
abundance: -
d_gene: -
v_gene: TRBV7-2

CDR3aa: CASSRLGTGGHSGNTIYF
CDR3nt: TGTGCCAGCAGCCGCCTAGGGACAGGGGGCCACTCTGGAAACACCATATATTTT
j_gene: TRBJ1-3
abundance: -
d_gene: TRBD1
v_gene: TRBV7-9

CDR3aa: CASKEMNTEAFF
CDR3nt: TGCGCCAGCAAGGAGATGAACACTGAAGCTTTCTTT
j_gene: TRBJ1-1
abundance: -
d_gene: -
v_gene: TRBV5-1

CDR3aa: CASSEGPYGTEAFF
CDR3nt: TGTGCCAGCAGCGAGGGTCCATACGGCACTGAAGCTTTCTTT
j_gene: TRBJ1-1
abundance: -
d_gene: -
v_gene: TRBV9

CDR3aa: CSVEGETGDYEQYF
CDR3nt: TGCAGCGTTGAAGGGGAGACAGGGGATTACGAGCAGTACTTC
j_gene: TRBJ2-7
abundance: few
d_gene: TRBD1
v_gene: TRBV29-1

CDR3aa: CAISETGGGSHNEQFF
CDR3nt: TGTGCCATCAGTGAAACAGGCGGGGGGTCCCACAATGAGCAGTTCTTC
j_gene: TRBJ2-1
abundance: -
d_gene: TRBD2
v_gene: TRBV10-3

CDR3aa: CASSFQGLYSYEQYF
CDR3nt: TGTGCCAGCAGTTTCCAGGGCCTCTATTCCTACGAGCAGTACTTC
j_gene: TRBJ2-7
abundance: -
d_gene: -
v_gene: TRBV6-6

CDR3aa: CASSLGYTNNEQFF
CDR3nt: TGTGCCAGCAGCTTAGGATACACAAACAATGAGCAGTTCTTC
j_gene: TRBJ2-1
abundance: -
d_gene: -
v_gene: TRBV7-6

CDR3aa: CASSQVYGASSYNEQFF
CDR3nt: TGCGCCAGCAGCCAAGTATACGGGGCGAGCTCCTACAATGAGCAGTTCTTC
j_gene: TRBJ2-1
abundance: -
d_gene: -
v_gene: TRBV4-1

CDR3aa: CASSVNNEQFF
CDR3nt: TGTGCCAGCAGCGTCAACAATGAGCAGTTCTTC
j_gene: TRBJ2-1
abundance: -
d_gene: -
v_gene: TRBV11-2

CDR3aa: CASSPGTSNTEQYF
CDR3nt: TGTGCCAGCAGTCCAGGGACTAGCAATACCGAGCAGTACTTC
j_gene: TRBJ2-7
abundance: -
d_gene: TRBD2
v_gene: TRBV7-7

CDR3aa: CASTRMGTTNEKLFF
CDR3nt: TGTGCCAGCACCAGAATGGGGACAACTAATGAAAAACTGTTTTTT
j_gene: TRBJ1-4
abundance: -
d_gene: -
v_gene: TRBV5-6

CDR3aa: CASSPLEMGHTDTQYF
CDR3nt: TGTGCCAGCAGCCCGCTCGAGATGGGCCACACAGATACGCAGTATTTT
j_gene: TRBJ2-3
abundance: -
d_gene: -
v_gene: TRBV7-9

CDR3aa: CASSSEPDEKLFF
CDR3nt: TGTGCCAGCAGCTCGGAACCGGATGAAAAACTGTTTTTT
j_gene: TRBJ1-4
abundance: -
d_gene: -
v_gene: TRBV5-4

CDR3aa: CASSFADRAGANVLTF
CDR3nt: TGTGCCAGCAGCTTCGCTGACAGGGCTGGGGCCAACGTCCTGACTTTC
j_gene: TRBJ2-6
abundance: few
d_gene: TRBD1
v_gene: TRBV7-2

CDR3aa: CASSLGSQFYEQYF
CDR3nt: TGTGCCAGCAGCTTAGGATCCCAGTTCTACGAGCAGTACTTC
j_gene: TRBJ2-7
abundance: once
d_gene: -
v_gene: TRBV7-2

CDR3aa: CASSLTRPGQFF
CDR3nt: TGTGCCAGCAGCTTAACTAGGCCGGGGCAGTTCTTC
j_gene: TRBJ2-1
abundance: -
d_gene: -
v_gene: TRBV7-8

CDR3aa: CASSIEVSMNTEAFF
CDR3nt: TGTGCCAGTAGTATAGAGGTCAGCATGAACACTGAAGCTTTCTTT
j_gene: TRBJ1-1
abundance: -
d_gene: -
v_gene: TRBV19

CDR3aa: CASSLWGRELFF
CDR3nt: TGTGCCAGCAGTTTATGGGGGAGGGAGCTGTTTTTT
j_gene: TRBJ2-2
abundance: -
d_gene: -
v_gene: TRBV27

CDR3aa: CASSLDSYSNQPQHF
CDR3nt: TGTGCCAGCAGTCTCGACAGCTATAGCAATCAGCCCCAGCATTTT
j_gene: TRBJ1-5
abundance: -
d_gene: -
v_gene: TRBV6-5

CDR3aa: CASSFNRGAYNEQFF
CDR3nt: TGTGCCAGCAGCTTCAATAGGGGGGCCTACAATGAGCAGTTCTTC
j_gene: TRBJ2-1
abundance: -
d_gene: -
v_gene: TRBV7-6

CDR3aa: CASSTGLRDTYEQYF
CDR3nt: TGTGCCAGCAGCACGGGCCTCCGGGACACCTACGAGCAGTACTTC
j_gene: TRBJ2-7
abundance: -
d_gene: -
v_gene: TRBV11-2